This TCR beta chain was identified in a study of cytomegalovirus exposure and HLA in healthy donors. Study-wide context: Across roughly 400 genotyped donors, around 82% landed in the Caucasian-associated ancestry cluster. Study-wide findings and caveats: Other equally common chains were less clonally expanded than HLA-associated TCR beta chains, a later analysis showed. According to reports, the classifier identified cytomegalovirus status with high specificity and sensitivity.

CDR3 length equals 13 residues. Germline trimming cut 1 base from V and 4 bases from J; bases unmatched to any gene: 0. The germline gives CDR1 SEHNR, CDR2 FQNEAQ (reference sequence). Comments on this clone: Its antigen is not known.

It was healthy bone marrow donors who served as donors. Use of 60 Vbeta and 13 Jbeta primers characterized the PCR. The assay was immunoSEQ multiplex PCR, and TCRdb's table has in-frame clones only and misses some. The sample records about 180,000 clones, 60% to 85% being singletons. The genes are TRBV7-9 and TRBJ1-1; TRBD1 aligns across 7 bases. The clonotype originates from a man aged 35 to 55 in good health and CMV-seronegative. Sequenced sample: PBMCs. CDR3 protein: CASSLGQGTEAFF. The DNA for the CDR3 is TGTGCCAGCAGCTTAGGACAGGGCACTGAAGCTTTCTTT. Using reference TRBV7-9 and TRBJ1-1 for the parts outside the CDR3, the full variable domain is DTGVSQNPRHKITKRGQNVTFRCDPISEHNRLYWYRQTLGQGPEFLTYFQNEAQLEKSRLLSDRFSAERPKGSFSTLEIQRTEQGDSAMYLCASSLGQGTEAFFGQGTRLTVV.